Listed here are 10 T cell receptor beta chains from one sample, sequenced in a study of CD8+ T cells in alopecia areata. Following RNA extraction, reverse transcription yielded cDNA that acted as the sequencing template. Assay used: immunoSEQ multiplex PCR; TCRdb lists only in-frame clones, some missing. Of approximately 150,000 clones in the sample, about 87% are singletons; the top ten hold more than 13%. This specimen was CD8+ T cells sorted from blood, taken at week 0. The receptor set was obtained from a human donor with alopecia areata.

This rearrangement joins TRBV7-9 to TRBJ1-1; no definite D call. The CDR3 length is 14 residues. V lost 2 bases and J 5 bases, leaving 12 bases between the germline ends. In germline, CDR1 is SEHNR, CDR2 FQNEAQ (reference sequence). The CDR3 region has the DNA TGTGCCAGCAGCTTAATTGGGGTAGTAACTGAAGCTTTCTTT. It specifies CASSLIGVVTEAFF. The variable domain in full, with the rest retrieved from reference TRBV7-9 and TRBJ1-1, is DTGVSQNPRHKITKRGQNVTFRCDPISEHNRLYWYRQTLGQGPEFLTYFQNEAQLEKSRLLSDRFSAERPKGSFSTLEIQRTEQGDSAMYLCASSLIGVVTEAFFGQGTRLTVV.

This chain connects TRBV29-1 to TRBJ1-1; no reliable D call. The CDR3 consists of 14 residues. Germline CDR1 reads SQVTM; CDR2 reads ANQGSEA. V shed 3 bases and J shed 5 bases, with 16 bases lying between them. The CDR3 spells CSVEAAGVVTEAFF. The CDR3 DNA is TGCAGCGTTGAGGCGGCCGGGGTGGTAACTGAAGCTTTCTTT.

V is TRBV15 and J is TRBJ2-7; TRBD2 matches at 8 bases. The CDR3 has 17 amino acids. Trimming removed 0 bases from V and 4 bases from J; junction bases left unmatched: 11. Per germline, CDR1 LNHNV and CDR2 YYDKDF (reference sequence). CDR3: CATSREDSGNPFYEQYF. In nucleotides, the CDR3 is TGTGCCACCAGCAGAGAGGATAGCGGGAACCCCTTTTACGAGCAGTACTTC.

V usage is TRBV18 and J usage is TRBJ1-1, with D tentatively TRBD1 (5 bases). V lost 3 bases and J 0 bases, leaving 23 bases between the germline ends. This CDR3 comprises 19 residues. The germline V gene has CDR1 KGHSH and CDR2 LQKENI. The CDR3 sequence is CASSPFPEVDTVLNTEAFF. CDR3 coding DNA: TGTGCCAGCTCACCTTTTCCAGAGGTGGACACTGTTTTGAACACTGAAGCTTTCTTT.

The chain has TRBV7-9 and TRBJ2-5, with D hard to call. TRBJ2-7 matches the DNA end more closely, so the J call is doubtful. Germline CDR1 and CDR2: SEHNR and FQNEAQ (reference sequence). The CDR3 totals 12 residues. The CDR3 region has the DNA TGTGCCAGCAGCTTAGCGCACTACGAGCAGTACTTC. This gives the protein CASSLAHYEQYF.

The chain couples TRBV7-9 to TRBJ2-1; tentatively, D is TRBD1 or TRBD2 (6 bases each). CDR3 length: 14 amino acids. Germline values: CDR1 SEHNR, CDR2 FQNEAQ (reference sequence). V was shortened by 1 base and J by 7 bases, with 11 bases between the two germline ends. The CDR3 spells CASSLDGGGNEQFF. In DNA, the CDR3 is TGTGCCAGCAGCTTAGACGGAGGGGGAAATGAGCAGTTCTTC.

This clone showed up just a few times. CDR3 region: CASSPPSGSSYNEQFF. The CDR3 nucleotides are TGTGCCAGCAGCCCCCCAAGCGGGAGCTCCTACAATGAGCAGTTCTTC. The chain employs TRBV7-6 and TRBJ2-1; TRBD2 agrees at 8 bases. The germline CDR1 and CDR2 sequences are SGHVS and FNYEAQ. Trimming at V came to 5 bases and at J to 0 bases, leaving 6 bases not matched to a gene. This CDR3 region has 16 residues.

The rearrangement joins TRBV7-6 to TRBJ2-5; D might be TRBD2 (6 bases). Between the trimmed V and J ends, which lost 1 base and 4 bases, there was a span of 16 bases. CDR3 length equals 16 residues. Germline assignment: CDR1 SGHVS and CDR2 FNYEAQ. The CDR3: CASSLESGLARETQYF. For the CDR3, the DNA is TGTGCCAGCAGCTTAGAGTCGGGGCTAGCGAGAGAGACCCAGTACTTC.

This clone was found once. The gene calls are TRBV6-5 and TRBJ2-7; 9 nucleotides match TRBD2. Germline values: CDR1 MNHEY, CDR2 SVGAGI. V lost 6 bases, J lost 4 bases, and 4 bases stayed unmatched. The CDR3 has 13 amino acids. CDR3 sequence reads: CASRPGLAYEQYF. CDR3 nucleotides: TGTGCCAGCAGGCCGGGACTAGCATACGAGCAGTACTTC.

The chain couples TRBV27 to TRBJ2-5; TRBD1 agrees at 9 bases. Germline values: CDR1 MNHEY, CDR2 SMNVEV (reference sequence). J lost 5 bases, V lost 5 bases, and 6 bases had no gene match. The CDR3 covers 14 residues. The CDR3 DNA reads as TGTGCCAGCAGTCCCACCACAGGGGGCGAGACCCAGTACTTC. Its protein is CASSPTTGGETQYF.